This T cell receptor beta chain was profiled in a study of control samples from healthy donors and cancer patients. Only in-frame clones appear in the TCRdb table, and some are missing; sequencing was by immunoSEQ multiplex PCR. The sample has roughly 130,000 clones; 75% to 95% are singletons. The count of this clone is one. The CDR3 length is 13 residues. Between the trimmed V and J ends, which lost 7 bases and 6 bases, there was a span of 11 bases. Germline values: CDR1 KGHDR, CDR2 SFDVKD. Sequencing was done on a sample of blood. This clonotype was obtained from a young man in good health. The chain has TRBV24-1 and TRBJ2-2, with D perhaps TRBD1 (7 bases). The CDR3 DNA follows: TGTGCCACCAGGGCAGGGGGGCCCGGGGAGCTGTTTTTT. This translates into CATRAGGPGELFF.